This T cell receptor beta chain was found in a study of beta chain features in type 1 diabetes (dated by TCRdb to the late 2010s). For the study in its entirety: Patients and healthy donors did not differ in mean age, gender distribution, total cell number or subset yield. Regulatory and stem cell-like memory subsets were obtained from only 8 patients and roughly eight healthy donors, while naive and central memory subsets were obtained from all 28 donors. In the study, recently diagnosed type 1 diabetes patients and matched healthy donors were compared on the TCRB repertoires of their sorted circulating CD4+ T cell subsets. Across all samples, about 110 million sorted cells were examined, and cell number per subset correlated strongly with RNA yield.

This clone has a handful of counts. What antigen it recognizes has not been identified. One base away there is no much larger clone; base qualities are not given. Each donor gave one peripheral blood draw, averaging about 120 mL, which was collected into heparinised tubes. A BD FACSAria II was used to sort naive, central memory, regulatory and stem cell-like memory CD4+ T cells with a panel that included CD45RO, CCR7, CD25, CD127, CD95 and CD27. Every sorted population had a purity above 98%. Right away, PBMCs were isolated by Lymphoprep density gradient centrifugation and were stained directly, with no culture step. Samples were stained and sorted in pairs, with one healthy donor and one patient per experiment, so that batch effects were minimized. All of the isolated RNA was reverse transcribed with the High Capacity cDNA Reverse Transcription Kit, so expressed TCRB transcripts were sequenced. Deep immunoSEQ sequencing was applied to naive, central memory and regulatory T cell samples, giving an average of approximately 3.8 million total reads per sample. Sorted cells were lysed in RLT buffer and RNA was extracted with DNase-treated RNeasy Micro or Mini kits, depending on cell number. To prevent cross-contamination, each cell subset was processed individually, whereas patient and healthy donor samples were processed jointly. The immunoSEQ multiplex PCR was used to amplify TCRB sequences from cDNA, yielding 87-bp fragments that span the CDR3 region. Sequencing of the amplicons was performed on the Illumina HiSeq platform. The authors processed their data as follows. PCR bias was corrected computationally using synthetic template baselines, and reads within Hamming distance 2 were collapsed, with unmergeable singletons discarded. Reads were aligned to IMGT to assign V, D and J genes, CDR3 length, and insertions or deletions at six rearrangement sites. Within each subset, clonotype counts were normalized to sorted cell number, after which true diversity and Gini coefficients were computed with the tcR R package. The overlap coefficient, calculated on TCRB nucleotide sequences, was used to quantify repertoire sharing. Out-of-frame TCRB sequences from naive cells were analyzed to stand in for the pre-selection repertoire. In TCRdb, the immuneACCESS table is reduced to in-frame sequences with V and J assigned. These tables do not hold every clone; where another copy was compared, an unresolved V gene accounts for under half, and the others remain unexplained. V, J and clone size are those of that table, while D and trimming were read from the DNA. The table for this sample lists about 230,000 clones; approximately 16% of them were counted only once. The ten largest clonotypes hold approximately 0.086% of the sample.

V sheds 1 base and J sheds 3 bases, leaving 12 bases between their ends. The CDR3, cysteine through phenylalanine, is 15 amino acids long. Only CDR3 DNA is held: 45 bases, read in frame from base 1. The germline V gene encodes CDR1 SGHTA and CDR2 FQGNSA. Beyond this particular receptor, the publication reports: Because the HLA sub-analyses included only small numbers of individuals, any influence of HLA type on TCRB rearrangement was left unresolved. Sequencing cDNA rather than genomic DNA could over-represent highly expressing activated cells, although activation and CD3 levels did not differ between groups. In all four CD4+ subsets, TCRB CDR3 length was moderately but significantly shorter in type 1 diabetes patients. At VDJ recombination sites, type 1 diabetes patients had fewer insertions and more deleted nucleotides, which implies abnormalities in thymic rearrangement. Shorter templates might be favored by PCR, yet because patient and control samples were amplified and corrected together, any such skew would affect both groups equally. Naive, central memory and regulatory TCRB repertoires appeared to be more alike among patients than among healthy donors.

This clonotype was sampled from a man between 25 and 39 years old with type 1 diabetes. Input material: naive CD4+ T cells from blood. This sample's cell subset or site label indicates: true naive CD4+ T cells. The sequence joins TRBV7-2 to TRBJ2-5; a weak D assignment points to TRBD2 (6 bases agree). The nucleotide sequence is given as TGTGCCAGCAGCTTAGGGCGGGACTTAAAAGAGACCCAGTACTTC. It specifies CASSLGRDLKETQYF.